This T cell receptor beta chain was captured in a study of T cell responses to AZD1222 COVID-19 vaccine. General study findings and limits: Researchers took repertoire samples only after the peak T cell response had come. AZD1222 recipients seropositive at baseline numbered only six or seven. The study reported that nearly half of spike-specific TCRs target unmutated variant regions. Mostly white British, mostly female donors; authors suggested clonal diversity may be underestimated.

This clone has more than one count but fewer than ten. Its antigen is still unknown. TCRdb's copy holds only in-frame clones and misses some; the assay was immunoSEQ multiplex PCR. Here the sample spans 90,000 to 100,000 clones, around 89% being singletons. Sequences were derived from peripheral blood, sampled 28 days after the second AZD1222 dose. This receptor was taken from an adult who received the AZD1222 COVID-19 vaccine.

CDR3 in amino acids: CASSQATGTGGEGYTF. As DNA, the CDR3 is TGCGCCAGCAGCCAAGCCACCGGGACAGGGGGGGAAGGCTACACCTTC. The chain couples TRBV4-1 to TRBJ1-2; 11 positions agree with TRBD1. The CDR3 is made up of 16 amino acids. Germline CDR1 is MGHRA and CDR2 is YSYEKL. The V segment lost 1 base and the J segment 8 bases; nucleotides outside the gene matches: 9.